The 7 T cell receptor beta chains below come from one sample, sequenced in a study of blood T cell repertoires in COVID-19. Sequenced by immunoSEQ multiplex PCR; TCRdb stores in-frame clones only, minus some. The sample includes tens of thousands of clones, around 92% of them seen just once. What was sequenced was peripheral blood. Source of these receptors: a woman aged 45-60 years in a cohort sampled during active COVID-19.

Notes on this clone: One junction end disagrees with the germline gene, perhaps due to a read error. The rearrangement joins TRBV7-2 to TRBJ2-1, with D tentatively TRBD1 (5 bases). Germline V lookup: CDR1 SGHTA, CDR2 FQGNSA. The CDR3 has 15 residues. CDR3 DNA: TGTGCCAGCAGCCCAAATTGGGGCTCCCACAATGAGCAGTTCTTC. Encoded protein: CASSPNWGSHNEQFF.

This chain connects TRBV7-8 to TRBJ2-1; 10 bases are a match to TRBD2. The junction had 17 bases not matched to a gene; V was cut back by 7 bases and J by 2 bases. Germline V gene lookup returns CDR1 SGHVS and CDR2 FQNEAQ. This CDR3 has 19 residues. DNA of the CDR3: TGTGCCAGCATACCACCGGGACTAGCGCAACCGACTCCCTACAATGAGCAGTTCTTC. It encodes CASIPPGLAQPTPYNEQFF.

The chain has TRBV19 and TRBJ2-1, with 12 bases lining up with TRBD2. In germline, CDR1 is LNHDA, CDR2 SQIVND (reference sequence). The CDR3 has 15 residues. V was pared by 5 bases and J by 2 bases, with 1 base of the junction left unmatched. In DNA, the CDR3 is TGTGCCAGTAGTCGGACTAGCGGGACCTACAATGAGCAGTTCTTC. Its protein product is CASSRTSGTYNEQFF.

This clone was detected a few times. The V call is TRBV3-1 (or the pseudogene TRBV3-2), the J call TRBJ1-5, with D possibly TRBD1 on 5 matching bases. The V and J ends lost 0 bases and 6 bases respectively, with 6 bases between them. Germline loops: CDR1 LGHDT, CDR2 YNNKEL (reference sequence). CDR3 length equals 13 residues. CDR3 residues: CASSQDRGQPQHF. The CDR3 nucleotides are TGTGCCAGCAGCCAAGATAGGGGTCAGCCCCAGCATTTT.

The chain links TRBV4-2 to TRBJ1-3; D is undetermined. V was cut by 0 bases and J by 0 bases, with 18 bases left in between. Germline V CDR1 and CDR2: LGHNA, YNFKEQ. The CDR3 loop spans 19 amino acids. CDR3 bases: TGTGCCAGCAGCCAAGAAATAAATTGGGGAGAGGCCTCTGGAAACACCATATATTTT. Protein product: CASSQEINWGEASGNTIYF.

The J gene is TRBJ2-1, the V gene TRBV11-2; a possible D gene is TRBD2 (6 bases). The CDR3 sequence is 12 residues long. V dropped 5 bases and J dropped 9 bases, with 11 bases sitting between them. Germline CDR1 is SGHAT and CDR2 is FQNNGV. CDR3 sequence reads: CASSAQGGEQFF. CDR3 DNA sequence: TGTGCCAGCAGCGCGCAGGGAGGTGAGCAGTTCTTC.

V usage is TRBV7-8 and J usage is TRBJ1-1, with 7 positions matching TRBD1. CDR1 and CDR2 from the germline V gene are SGHVS and FQNEAQ. The CDR3 loop spans 12 amino acids. The V segment lost 5 bases and the J segment 9 bases; nucleotides outside the gene matches: 6. CDR3 bases: TGTGCCAGCAGCCACCGACAGGGTCAAGCTTTCTTT. Translated: CASSHRQGQAFF.